This T cell receptor beta chain appears in the sequencing data of a study of OX40 agonist ivuxolimab in advanced cancers. About the investigation overall: Ivuxolimab was an agonistic, fully human IgG2 monoclonal antibody directed against OX40 (CD134), a costimulatory receptor. Intravenous ivuxolimab was administered to patients every 2 weeks at six dose levels: 0.01, 0.1, 0.3, 1.5, 3 and 10 mg/kg. Of the roughly 51 patients in dose escalation, some 20 had hepatocellular carcinoma, about 15 had melanoma, 9 had renal cell carcinoma and 9 had head and neck cancer. The dose-escalation cohort was roughly 80% male with a mean age of about 58 years, ranging from roughly 23 to 90. Patients were allowed to have had prior anti-PD-1, anti-PD-L1 or anti-CTLA-4 therapy, and 30% to 40% of the dose-escalation patients had previously received checkpoint inhibitors. Partial responses occurred in three dose-escalation patients, of whom one had hepatocellular carcinoma and two had cutaneous melanoma. The purpose of peripheral TCRbeta sequencing was to test whether ivuxolimab changed TCR sequence diversity and led to clonal T-cell expansion. The paper covers the monotherapy dose-escalation part of the phase I ivuxolimab trial, which included N of about 51 patients.

Genomic DNA was extracted from sorted cells for sequencing of the TCRbeta CDR3 region. The immunoSEQ Assay was used to sequence the TCRbeta CDR3 regions. Drawn from immuneACCESS, this table holds only the in-frame rearrangements with V and J called that TCRdb kept. Clones are partly lost; checked studies trace under half to an unresolved V gene and leave the rest unexplained. The sample data list about 66,000 clones, and about 90% of these were observed just once. The ten largest make up around 2% of the sample. The CDR3 runs 13 amino acids, cysteine and phenylalanine included. CDR3 DNA is the only sequence kept; it has 39 bases, read in frame from the first base. Deletion took 0 bases off V and 5 bases off J, with a span of 6 bases between the germline ends. For CDR1 and CDR2, the germline V gene lists SGHDT and YYEEEE. What the study reported, not specific to this receptor: Low levels of normalized T-cell clonal expansion were also seen in some nonresponding patients. Partial responders in the 0.1-3.0 mg/kg groups had among the lowest normalized peripheral clonal expansion, especially among CD8+ T cells. Antigen specificity was not determined for the clonally expanded peripheral T cells. At doses of 0.1 to 3.0 mg/kg, clonal expansion of both CD4+ and CD8+ blood T cells was observed from baseline to week 6. On average, CD8+ T cells showed more expanded clones than CD4+ T cells after ivuxolimab.

Patients with a history of autoimmune disease or receiving systemic immunosuppression were excluded from the trial. Peripheral blood for TCR sequencing was collected from all dose cohorts at baseline, on cycle 4 day 1, and on cycle 7 day 1. Samples were obtained from an open-label, multicenter, first-in-human phase I dose-escalation trial of ivuxolimab. Adults with locally advanced or metastatic head and neck squamous cell, hepatocellular, melanoma or renal cell carcinoma were enrolled in the trial. Before TCR sequencing, CD4+ T cells and CD8+ T cells were sorted from peripheral blood as separate populations. Comment on this clone: Its antigen is unknown. No base quality values were provided; no much bigger clone lies one nucleotide off.

The rearrangement combines TRBV5-6 with TRBJ2-1; the D gene cannot be resolved reliably. This clonotype originated in an adult with an advanced solid tumor such as melanoma, head and neck, liver or kidney cancer. The sequencing here drew on CD4+ or CD8+ T cells sorted from blood, taken in a trial of the OX40 agonist ivuxolimab. The nucleotide sequence is given as TGTGCCAGCAGCTTGGGGAACAACAATGAGCAGTTCTTC. Its amino acids are CASSLGNNNEQFF.